The present TCR beta chain was sequenced within a study of shared clonotypes between healthy human individuals. The protocol was immunoSEQ multiplex PCR, while the TCRdb copy is restricted to in-frame clones and leaves out a portion. The sample contains approximately 640,000 clones, roughly 87% of which appear only once. The germline V gene has CDR1 SGDLS and CDR2 YYNGEE. The CDR3 runs 16 residues. V trimming: 0 bases; J trimming: 7 bases; junction bases outside the gene matches: 7. The sample consisted of memory CD8+ T cells from PBMCs. Stated subset: CD45RO+ cells pooled with CCR7-negative TemRA cells. The clonotype comes from a man aged 18 to 30 in good health. Some clones in this sample may be carry-over from other donors' samples. The chain employs TRBV9 and TRBJ2-2; 9 bases map to TRBD2. CDR3 sequence reads: CASSVALRGGHGELFF. CDR3 nucleotides: TGTGCCAGCAGCGTAGCTTTGCGGGGGGGCCACGGGGAGCTGTTTTTT.